A selection of T cell receptor beta chains follows, all from one sample in a study of blood T cell repertoires in COVID-19. Libraries were prepared by immunoSEQ multiplex PCR; TCRdb keeps only in-frame clonotypes and omits some of them. The sample records roughly 250,000 clones, around 87% being singletons. Sequences were obtained from PBMCs or T cells enriched from blood (not recorded which). The receptors here all came from a woman aged 30 to 39 with acute COVID-19. Both conserved end residues are part of each CDR3. The D gene is left open where the match is weak. Rows may omit the clone size; those that give it use once, few, many or a size class.

V gene	J gene	clone size	D gene	CDR3 length	CDR3 DNA	CDR3 protein
TRBV19	TRBJ2-3	.	TRBD2	16	TGTGCCAGTAGTTTGGGACTAGCGTCTAGCACAGATACGCAGTATTTT	CASSLGLASSTDTQYF
TRBV13	TRBJ2-1	.	TRBD2	15	TGTGCCAGCAGCTTAGGGCAGCGGGAGGGCCGGGAGCAGTTCTTC	CASSLGQREGREQFF
TRBV7-9	TRBJ2-7	.	.	14	TGTGCCAGCAGCTTTAGCGGAAAGAACTACGAGCAGTACTTC	CASSFSGKNYEQYF
TRBV27	TRBJ1-6	.	.	19	TGTGCCAGCAGTTTAGTAGGGGATAGGGGTTTCTCCTATAATTCACCCCTCCACTTT	CASSLVGDRGFSYNSPLHF
TRBV24-1	TRBJ2-3	.	TRBD2	16	TGTGCCACCAGTGTCCTTAGCGGGGGGACGACAGATACGCAGTATTTT	CATSVLSGGTTDTQYF
TRBV7-9	TRBJ1-2	once	.	12	TGTGCCAGCAGCTATACAGGGTTCGGCTACACCTTC	CASSYTGFGYTF
TRBV5-5	TRBJ2-7	.	TRBD1	14	TGTGCCAGCACCCGGACAGGGCCGACCTACGAGCAGTACTTC	CASTRTGPTYEQYF
TRBV15	TRBJ2-1	.	TRBD1	16	TGTGCCACCAGCACTTACCGGGACAGCTCCTACAATGAGCAGTTCTTC	CATSTYRDSSYNEQFF
TRBV29-1	TRBJ1-1	once	.	13	TGCAGCGTTACGTTGAGTATGAACACTGAAGCTTTCTTT	CSVTLSMNTEAFF
TRBV15	TRBJ2-6	.	TRBD2	20	TGTGCCACCAGCAGATCGCTAACCGGGGCTAGCGGCTCTGGGGCCAACGTCCTGACTTTC	CATSRSLTGASGSGANVLTF
TRBV11-1	TRBJ2-1	.	TRBD1	17	TGTGCCAGCAGCTTAGCCCAACTTAGGGACAGGGCTTTTGAGCAGTTCTTC	CASSLAQLRDRAFEQFF
TRBV5-5	TRBJ1-4	.	TRBD1	15	TGTGCCAGCAGCGGGGGGACAGGGCTCGATGAAAAACTGTTTTTT	CASSGGTGLDEKLFF
TRBV29-1	TRBJ2-1	.	TRBD2	17	TGCAGCGTTGAAGGGCTAGCGGGAGGAAATTCCTACAATGAGCAGTTCTTC	CSVEGLAGGNSYNEQFF
TRBV5-1	TRBJ1-2	.	TRBD1	16	TGCGCCAGCAGCTTGGCCGGGACAGGGGGCGATCGTGGCTACACCTTC	CASSLAGTGGDRGYTF
TRBV20-1	TRBJ1-2	.	.	8	TGCTCGGGAGATGGCTACACCTTC	CSGDGYTF
TRBV6-2/TRBV6-3	TRBJ1-3	.	.	14	TGTGCCAGCAGTTCGACAGCCTCTGGAAACACCATATATTTT	CASSSTASGNTIYF
TRBV3-1/TRBV3-2	TRBJ1-1	.	TRBD1	17	TGTGCCAGCACTCAGCGGACAGGGGCCAGCGGGAACACTGAAGCTTTCTTT	CASTQRTGASGNTEAFF
TRBV7-9	TRBJ1-3	.	.	15	TGTGCCAGCAGTCCTGCCCCAGGGTCTGGAAACACCATATATTTT	CASSPAPGSGNTIYF
TRBV7-9	TRBJ1-5	once	.	15	TGTGCCAGCAGCTCCAACCAGGGCAGGTTCCAGCCCCAGCATTTT	CASSSNQGRFQPQHF
TRBV3-1/TRBV3-2	TRBJ2-7	.	TRBD1	14	TGTGCCAGCAGCCAGAGCGACAGGGGGCGGGAGCAGTACTTC	CASSQSDRGREQYF
TRBV29-1	TRBJ2-1	.	TRBD2	16	TGCAGCGCTCATGGGACTAGCGGGAGTGCCTACAATGAGCAGTTCTTC	CSAHGTSGSAYNEQFF
TRBV7-9	TRBJ1-2	.	TRBD1	19	TGTGCCAGCAAACGAGCCCCCGGGACAGGGCGCGCGGGTGACTATGGCTACACCTTC	CASKRAPGTGRAGDYGYTF
TRBV12-3/TRBV12-4	TRBJ1-2	.	TRBD1	12	TGTGCCAGCAGCCGGGACAGCTATGGCTACACCTTC	CASSRDSYGYTF
TRBV5-8	TRBJ2-7	.	TRBD1	15	TGTGCCAGCAGCTTAGGGACAGTGAACTCCTACGAGCAGTACTTC	CASSLGTVNSYEQYF
TRBV23-1	TRBJ2-1	once	.	20	TGCGCCAGCAGTCAACCCCTGGGGCGCAGGGCCTCCCCCCCCTACAATGAGCAGTTCTTC	CASSQPLGRRASPPYNEQFF
TRBV7-9	TRBJ2-7	.	.	14	TGTGCCAGCAGCTTAGACAGGGCCTCCTACGAGCAGTACTTC	CASSLDRASYEQYF
TRBV2	TRBJ1-4	.	.	16	TGTGCCAGCAAGGTCTCCCGGACAATTCAAAATGAAAAACTGTTTTTT	CASKVSRTIQNEKLFF
TRBV4-2	TRBJ2-5	.	TRBD2	16	TGTGCCAGCAGCTCCGAGCCGACTAGCGGGACCGAGACCCAGTACTTC	CASSSEPTSGTETQYF
TRBV15	TRBJ2-3	.	.	13	TGTGCCACCAGCAACAGGGGCACAGATACGCAGTATTTT	CATSNRGTDTQYF
TRBV29-1	TRBJ2-1	once	.	14	TGCAGCGGCGTAATTCAGGACTACTACAATGAGCAGTTCTTC	CSGVIQDYYNEQFF
TRBV5-1	TRBJ1-1	.	.	16	TGCGCCAGCAGCCCCGGCCAGGTAGTCGGGGGAACTGAAGCTTTCTTT	CASSPGQVVGGTEAFF
TRBV3-1/TRBV3-2	TRBJ1-6	.	.	14	TGTGCCAGCAGCCAAGTACGGGGGAATTCACCCCTCCACTTT	CASSQVRGNSPLHF
TRBV3-1/TRBV3-2	TRBJ1-2	.	.	13	TGTGCCAGCAGCTCGTCGAGTAACTATGGCTACACCTTC	CASSSSSNYGYTF
TRBV5-1	TRBJ2-1	.	.	12	TGCGCCAGCAGCCCAGGGTACAATGAGCAGTTCTTC	CASSPGYNEQFF
TRBV28	TRBJ2-2	.	.	16	TGTGCCAGCAGTCCACCTGGCGGGGTCGGCACCGGGGAGCTGTTTTTT	CASSPPGGVGTGELFF
TRBV4-2	TRBJ2-5	.	TRBD2	15	TGTGCCAGCAGCCCCAGTGGGAGGGTCCAAGAGACCCAGTACTTC	CASSPSGRVQETQYF
TRBV7-3	TRBJ2-1	.	.	14	TGTGCCAGCAGCGCCCCCGGGGCCTACAATGAGCAGTTCTTC	CASSAPGAYNEQFF
TRBV5-6	TRBJ2-2	.	TRBD1	14	TGTGCCAGCAGTAGACAGGGGGCAGCCGGGGAGCTGTTTTTT	CASSRQGAAGELFF
TRBV5-1	TRBJ2-7	.	.	13	TGCGCCAGCAGCTTGTCAGGGGTCGGCGAGCAGTACTTC	CASSLSGVGEQYF
TRBV15	TRBJ2-7	.	.	14	TGTGCCACCAGCAGGGAGGCTACGGCATACGAGCAGTACTTC	CATSREATAYEQYF
TRBV2	TRBJ1-3	.	.	14	TGTGCCAGCAGTGACCATAGCTCTGGAAACACCATATATTTT	CASSDHSSGNTIYF
TRBV5-1	TRBJ2-7	.	.	14	TGCGCCAGCAGACAGGACCTACCCTCCTACGAGCAGTACTTC	CASRQDLPSYEQYF
TRBV9	TRBJ2-1	.	TRBD1	15	TGTGCCAGCAGCGTCCGACAGGGGACAAGCAATGAGCAGTTCTTC	CASSVRQGTSNEQFF
TRBV5-8	TRBJ1-2	.	.	15	TGTGCCAGCAGCTTTGGCAGGGTGGGAAACTATGGCTACACCTTC	CASSFGRVGNYGYTF
TRBV6-2/TRBV6-3	TRBJ2-1	many	.	17	TGTGCCAGCAGTTACCCCGGAGACCCGATGTCATTCCATGAGCAGTTCTTC	CASSYPGDPMSFHEQFF
TRBV25-1	TRBJ1-1	.	.	11	TGTGCCAGCAGTGAGGGCTTCTGGGCTTTCTTT	CASSEGFWAFF
TRBV4-1	TRBJ1-2	.	.	15	TGCGCCAGCAGCCAAGATAGACAGTTCTACTATGGCTACACCTTC	CASSQDRQFYYGYTF
TRBV18	TRBJ1-2	.	TRBD1	14	TGTGCCAGCTCACCAGACAGGGTCATGTCCTCCTACACCTTC	CASSPDRVMSSYTF
TRBV7-3	TRBJ1-5	few	TRBD1	14	TGTGCCAGCAGCCCAGACAGGGGCTGGCAGCCCCAGCATTTT	CASSPDRGWQPQHF
TRBV24-1	TRBJ2-2	few	TRBD2	16	TGTGCCACCAGTGACCAGACTAGCGGGAACACCGGGGAGCTGTTTTTT	CATSDQTSGNTGELFF
TRBV19	TRBJ1-1	once	TRBD1	18	TGTGCCAGTAGTATAGATTCGGGGTACGGGACAGGGGGGACTGAAGCTTTCTTT	CASSIDSGYGTGGTEAFF
TRBV5-6	TRBJ1-1	.	.	15	TGTGCCAGCAGCTTGTTTCCTCGGGGAGGCACTGAAGCTTTCTTT	CASSLFPRGGTEAFF
TRBV4-3	TRBJ2-1	.	TRBD1	15	TGCGCCAGCAGCCCGCGGGGACAGGGGTACAATGAGCAGTTCTTC	CASSPRGQGYNEQFF
TRBV7-9	TRBJ2-1	.	TRBD1	15	TGTGCCAGCAGCTTAAAACAGGGGGCAAAGAATGAGCAGTTCTTC	CASSLKQGAKNEQFF
TRBV19	TRBJ1-2	few	.	15	TGTGCCAGTAGTAATGGGCAGACGAACGTCTATGGCTACACCTTC	CASSNGQTNVYGYTF